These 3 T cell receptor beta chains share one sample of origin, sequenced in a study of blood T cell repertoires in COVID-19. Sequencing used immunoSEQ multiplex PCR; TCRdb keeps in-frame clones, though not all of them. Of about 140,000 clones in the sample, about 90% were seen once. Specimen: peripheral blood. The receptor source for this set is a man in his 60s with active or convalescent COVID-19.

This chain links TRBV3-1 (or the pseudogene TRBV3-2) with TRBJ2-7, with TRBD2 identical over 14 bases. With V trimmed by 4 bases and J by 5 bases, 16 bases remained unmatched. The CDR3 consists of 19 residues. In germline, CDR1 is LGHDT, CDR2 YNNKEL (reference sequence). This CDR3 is CASSPLGTSGSGDQNEQYF. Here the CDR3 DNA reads TGTGCCAGCAGCCCGCTCGGGACTAGCGGGAGTGGGGACCAGAACGAGCAGTACTTC.

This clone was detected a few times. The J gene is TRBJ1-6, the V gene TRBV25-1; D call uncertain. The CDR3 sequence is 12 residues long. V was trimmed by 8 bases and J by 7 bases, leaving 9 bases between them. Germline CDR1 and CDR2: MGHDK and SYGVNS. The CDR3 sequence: CASHALNSPLHF. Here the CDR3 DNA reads TGTGCCAGCCATGCGTTAAATTCACCCCTCCACTTT.

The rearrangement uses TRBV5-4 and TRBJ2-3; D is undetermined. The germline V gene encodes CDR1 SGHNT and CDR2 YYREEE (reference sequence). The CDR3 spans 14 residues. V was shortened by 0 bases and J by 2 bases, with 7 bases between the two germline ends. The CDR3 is CASSLVTSTDTQYF. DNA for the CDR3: TGTGCCAGCAGCTTGGTGACTTCCACAGATACGCAGTATTTT.